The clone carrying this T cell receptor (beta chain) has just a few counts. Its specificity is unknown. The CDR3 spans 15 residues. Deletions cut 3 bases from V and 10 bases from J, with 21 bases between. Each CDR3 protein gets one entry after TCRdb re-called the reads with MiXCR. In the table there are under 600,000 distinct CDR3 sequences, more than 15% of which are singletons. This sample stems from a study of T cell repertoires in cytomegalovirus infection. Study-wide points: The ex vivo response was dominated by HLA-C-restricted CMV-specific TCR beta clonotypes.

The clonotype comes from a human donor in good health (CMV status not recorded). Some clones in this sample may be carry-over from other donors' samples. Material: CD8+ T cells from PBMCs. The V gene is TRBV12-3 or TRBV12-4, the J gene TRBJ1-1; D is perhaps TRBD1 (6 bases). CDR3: CASSFVGQQRYRAFF. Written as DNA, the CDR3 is TGTGCCAGCAGTTTTGTAGGACAGCAGAGGTACAGAGCTTTCTTT.